Below, 4 T cell receptor beta chains from the same sample are listed, as sequenced in a study of cytotoxic CD8 clonotypes in ibrutinib-treated CLL. Sequenced by immunoSEQ multiplex PCR; TCRdb stores in-frame clones only, minus some. The data show roughly 250,000 clones, under 80% seen once. This specimen was PBMCs, taken after 24 months of ibrutinib treatment. The receptors derive from a human donor with chronic lymphocytic leukemia.

V usage is TRBV7-2 and J usage is TRBJ2-1; 11 bases are shared with TRBD2. CDR3 length: 16 residues. V gave up 4 bases and J gave up 6 bases; unmatched junction bases: 8. Germline CDR1 and CDR2: SGHTA and FQGNSA. CDR3 sequence: CASSSGAGTSGNEQFF. CDR3 DNA: TGTGCCAGCAGCTCTGGGGCCGGGACTAGCGGCAATGAGCAGTTCTTC.

The chain links TRBV19 to TRBJ2-7, with 10 bases lining up with TRBD1. Losses at the gene ends were 3 bases for V and 5 bases for J; bases not matched to a gene: 7. CDR1 and CDR2 from the germline V gene are LNHDA and SQIVND (reference sequence). This CDR3 is 15 amino acids long. The CDR3 DNA follows: TGTGCCAGTAGTATTCCGGGACAGGGGTGGAACGAGCAGTACTTC. The encoded protein is CASSIPGQGWNEQYF.

This clone was seen more than once but under ten times. The genes are TRBV6-1 and TRBJ1-2, with D tentatively TRBD1 (6 bases). V lost 5 bases, J lost 5 bases, and 12 bases lay in between. CDR3 length: 13 residues. Germline V gives CDR1 MNHNS, CDR2 SASEGT. The CDR3 reads CASSLDSLYGYTF. The CDR3 nucleotides are TGTGCCAGCAGTCTGGACAGCTTATATGGCTACACCTTC.

This sequence joins TRBV6-5 and TRBJ2-7; D unresolved. With 0 bases removed from V and 2 bases from J, the gap between germline ends came to 8 bases. CDR1 is MNHEY, CDR2 SVGAGI, per germline. This CDR3 is built from 14 residues. The CDR3 coding sequence is TGTGCCAGCAGTTACTCGAACGAGGCCTACGAGCAGTACTTC. Translated: CASSYSNEAYEQYF.